Listed below are T cell receptor beta chains from one sample, sequenced in a study of blood T cell repertoires in COVID-19. The repertoire was sequenced with immunoSEQ multiplex PCR; TCRdb's copy has only in-frame clones and lacks some. The sample contains roughly 280,000 clones, more than 85% of which appear only once. Sequences were obtained from peripheral blood. These receptors were obtained from a woman aged 60-75 years with COVID-19, enrolled during active disease. The CDR3 runs from the conserved cysteine through the conserved F or W. Each record gives: J gene, D gene, clone size, V gene, CDR3 protein, CDR3 DNA. D genes are given only for firm matches. Not every row has a clone size; where given, it reads once, few, many or a size class.

j_call: TRBJ1-5
d_call: TRBD1
clone_size: .
v_call: TRBV5-5
cdr3_aa: CASSTGQGHQPQHF
cdr3_nt: TGTGCCAGCAGCACCGGACAGGGGCATCAGCCCCAGCATTTT

j_call: TRBJ1-3
d_call: .
clone_size: .
v_call: TRBV4-2
cdr3_aa: CASSQVGQSGNTIYF
cdr3_nt: TGTGCCAGCAGCCAAGTCGGACAGTCTGGAAACACCATATATTTT

j_call: TRBJ2-1
d_call: TRBD2
clone_size: .
v_call: TRBV11-3
cdr3_aa: CASSRTGLAGDNEQFF
cdr3_nt: TGTGCCAGCAGCCGCACTGGACTAGCGGGGGACAATGAGCAGTTCTTC

j_call: TRBJ2-1
d_call: TRBD2
clone_size: .
v_call: TRBV29-1
cdr3_aa: CNVATSGNEQFF
cdr3_nt: TGCAACGTCGCGACTAGCGGCAATGAGCAGTTCTTC

j_call: TRBJ2-2
d_call: TRBD1
clone_size: .
v_call: TRBV7-9
cdr3_aa: CASSYSPGTGRTGELFF
cdr3_nt: TGTGCCAGCAGCTACTCCCCCGGGACAGGGAGGACCGGGGAGCTGTTTTTT

j_call: TRBJ2-7
d_call: .
clone_size: few
v_call: TRBV2
cdr3_aa: CASSEGAGSYEQYF
cdr3_nt: TGTGCCAGCAGTGAGGGGGCTGGCTCCTACGAGCAGTACTTC

j_call: TRBJ2-1
d_call: .
clone_size: .
v_call: TRBV10-3
cdr3_aa: CAISPGLYNEQFF
cdr3_nt: TGTGCCATCAGTCCGGGACTTTACAATGAGCAGTTCTTC

j_call: TRBJ2-1
d_call: .
clone_size: .
v_call: TRBV30
cdr3_aa: CAWSPKTRIGNEQFF
cdr3_nt: TGTGCCTGGAGCCCAAAAACCAGAATCGGGAATGAGCAGTTCTTC

j_call: TRBJ1-2
d_call: TRBD1
clone_size: .
v_call: TRBV5-6
cdr3_aa: CASSRMTGVHYGYTF
cdr3_nt: TGTGCCAGCAGCCGTATGACAGGGGTGCACTATGGCTACACCTTC

j_call: TRBJ2-2
d_call: TRBD2
clone_size: once
v_call: TRBV29-1
cdr3_aa: CSVRLAGVSNTGELFF
cdr3_nt: TGCAGCGTTCGGCTAGCGGGAGTGTCGAACACCGGGGAGCTGTTTTTT

j_call: TRBJ1-5
d_call: TRBD1
clone_size: .
v_call: TRBV11-3
cdr3_aa: CASSLVVDREYQPQHF
cdr3_nt: TGTGCCAGCAGCTTAGTTGTAGACAGGGAGTATCAGCCCCAGCATTTT

j_call: TRBJ2-2
d_call: TRBD1
clone_size: .
v_call: TRBV28
cdr3_aa: CASSQQGVSGELFF
cdr3_nt: TGTGCCAGCAGTCAACAGGGGGTATCCGGGGAGCTGTTTTTT

j_call: TRBJ2-7
d_call: .
clone_size: few
v_call: TRBV28
cdr3_aa: CASSPLTRRAYEQYF
cdr3_nt: TGTGCCAGCAGTCCCCTCACGAGACGAGCGTACGAGCAGTACTTC

j_call: TRBJ2-7
d_call: TRBD2
clone_size: .
v_call: TRBV5-4
cdr3_aa: CASSWPGTSAPEQYF
cdr3_nt: TGTGCCAGCAGCTGGCCCGGGACTAGTGCCCCCGAGCAGTACTTC

j_call: TRBJ2-5
d_call: TRBD2
clone_size: .
v_call: TRBV10-3
cdr3_aa: CAISASPVGRAGVVETQYF
cdr3_nt: TGTGCCATCAGTGCGTCCCCCGTGGGTCGGGCGGGAGTTGTAGAGACCCAGTACTTC

j_call: TRBJ1-1
d_call: TRBD1
clone_size: .
v_call: TRBV19
cdr3_aa: CASTQQGTEAFF
cdr3_nt: TGTGCCAGTACCCAACAGGGGACTGAAGCTTTCTTT

j_call: TRBJ2-7
d_call: .
clone_size: .
v_call: TRBV5-1
cdr3_aa: CASSSGLQGGSYEQYF
cdr3_nt: TGCGCCAGCAGCTCCGGTTTACAGGGGGGGTCCTACGAGCAGTACTTC

j_call: TRBJ1-2
d_call: .
clone_size: .
v_call: TRBV2
cdr3_aa: CASNQGSEGYTF
cdr3_nt: TGTGCCAGCAATCAGGGATCGGAGGGCTACACCTTC

j_call: TRBJ2-5
d_call: .
clone_size: .
v_call: TRBV1
cdr3_aa: CTSSQDNVTSGNDEETQYF
cdr3_nt: TGCACCAGCAGCCAAGATAACGTGACTAGCGGGAACGACGAGGAGACCCAGTACTTC

j_call: TRBJ2-5
d_call: .
clone_size: .
v_call: TRBV11-2
cdr3_aa: CASSLKGFYQETQYF
cdr3_nt: TGTGCCAGCAGCCTCAAGGGGTTTTATCAAGAGACCCAGTACTTC

j_call: TRBJ2-1
d_call: TRBD2
clone_size: .
v_call: TRBV10-3
cdr3_aa: CAISERLAGGGEQFF
cdr3_nt: TGTGCCATCAGTGAGAGGCTAGCGGGAGGGGGGGAGCAGTTCTTC

j_call: TRBJ2-1
d_call: TRBD2
clone_size: .
v_call: TRBV3-1/TRBV3-2
cdr3_aa: CASSPHASGSDNEQFF
cdr3_nt: TGTGCCAGCAGCCCGCACGCTAGCGGGAGTGATAATGAGCAGTTCTTC

j_call: TRBJ1-1
d_call: .
clone_size: once
v_call: TRBV10-2
cdr3_aa: CASSGSAGVGTEAFF
cdr3_nt: TGCGCCAGCAGTGGGTCGGCAGGGGTGGGCACTGAAGCTTTCTTT

j_call: TRBJ1-2
d_call: .
clone_size: .
v_call: TRBV3-1/TRBV3-2
cdr3_aa: CASSQEVWGGSYTF
cdr3_nt: TGTGCCAGCAGCCAAGAAGTATGGGGGGGAAGCTACACCTTC

j_call: TRBJ2-7
d_call: TRBD1
clone_size: many
v_call: TRBV7-2
cdr3_aa: CASAPGQKYEQYF
cdr3_nt: TGTGCCAGCGCGCCGGGACAGAAGTACGAGCAGTACTTC

j_call: TRBJ2-7
d_call: .
clone_size: .
v_call: TRBV7-3
cdr3_aa: CASSLNGYEQYF
cdr3_nt: TGTGCCAGCAGCTTAAACGGTTACGAGCAGTACTTC

j_call: TRBJ2-1
d_call: TRBD2
clone_size: .
v_call: TRBV5-1
cdr3_aa: CASSQREGSYNEQFF
cdr3_nt: TGCGCCAGCAGCCAGCGGGAGGGGTCGTACAATGAGCAGTTCTTC

j_call: TRBJ2-7
d_call: TRBD2
clone_size: .
v_call: TRBV5-4
cdr3_aa: CASSSGTNHYEQYF
cdr3_nt: TGTGCCAGCAGCTCCGGGACTAATCACTACGAGCAGTACTTC

j_call: TRBJ2-1
d_call: TRBD2
clone_size: .
v_call: TRBV9
cdr3_aa: CASSVDNSGRVLNEQFF
cdr3_nt: TGTGCCAGCAGCGTAGATAATAGCGGGAGAGTATTGAATGAGCAGTTCTTC

j_call: TRBJ2-5
d_call: .
clone_size: once
v_call: TRBV18
cdr3_aa: CASSPPERETQYF
cdr3_nt: TGTGCCAGCTCACCACCCGAGAGGGAGACCCAGTACTTC

j_call: TRBJ2-3
d_call: TRBD2
clone_size: .
v_call: TRBV13
cdr3_aa: CASSLSGRATDTQYF
cdr3_nt: TGTGCCAGCAGCTTAAGCGGGAGGGCCACAGATACGCAGTATTTT

j_call: TRBJ1-4
d_call: .
clone_size: .
v_call: TRBV27
cdr3_aa: CASSLSIGGEKLFF
cdr3_nt: TGTGCCAGCAGTTTATCGATAGGGGGAGAAAAACTGTTTTTT

j_call: TRBJ2-2
d_call: TRBD2
clone_size: .
v_call: TRBV6-2/TRBV6-3
cdr3_aa: CASSYPPIAGETGELFF
cdr3_nt: TGTGCCAGCAGTTACCCGCCTATAGCGGGAGAGACCGGGGAGCTGTTTTTT

j_call: TRBJ2-1
d_call: TRBD2
clone_size: once
v_call: TRBV11-3
cdr3_aa: CASSLDGSGGGNEQFF
cdr3_nt: TGTGCCAGCAGCTTAGATGGGTCGGGAGGGGGGAATGAGCAGTTCTTC

j_call: TRBJ2-2
d_call: .
clone_size: once
v_call: TRBV6-4
cdr3_aa: CASSPGTQNTGELFF
cdr3_nt: TGTGCCAGCAGCCCCGGGACTCAGAACACCGGGGAGCTGTTTTTT

j_call: TRBJ1-5
d_call: TRBD1
clone_size: .
v_call: TRBV2
cdr3_aa: CASSGEQGARYQPQHF
cdr3_nt: TGTGCCAGCAGTGGGGAGCAGGGGGCGCGGTATCAGCCCCAGCATTTT

j_call: TRBJ1-6
d_call: TRBD1
clone_size: .
v_call: TRBV3-1/TRBV3-2
cdr3_aa: CASSHHNRGNSPLHF
cdr3_nt: TGTGCCAGCAGCCACCATAACAGGGGTAATTCACCCCTCCACTTT

j_call: TRBJ1-1
d_call: TRBD1
clone_size: once
v_call: TRBV7-3
cdr3_aa: CASSSDRANTEAFF
cdr3_nt: TGTGCCAGCAGCTCGGACAGGGCGAACACTGAAGCTTTCTTT

j_call: TRBJ1-5
d_call: .
clone_size: .
v_call: TRBV18
cdr3_aa: CASSLRGGDQPQHF
cdr3_nt: TGTGCCAGCTCACTGCGCGGCGGGGATCAGCCCCAGCATTTT

j_call: TRBJ1-2
d_call: TRBD1
clone_size: .
v_call: TRBV5-1
cdr3_aa: CASSGQGPNYGYTF
cdr3_nt: TGCGCCAGCAGCGGACAGGGGCCTAACTATGGCTACACCTTC

j_call: TRBJ1-6
d_call: TRBD1
clone_size: .
v_call: TRBV5-1
cdr3_aa: CASSWGQGANSPLHF
cdr3_nt: TGCGCCAGCAGCTGGGGACAGGGGGCGAATTCACCCCTCCACTTT

j_call: TRBJ2-7
d_call: TRBD1
clone_size: few
v_call: TRBV11-3
cdr3_aa: CASSLRGGGSYEQYF
cdr3_nt: TGTGCCAGCAGCTTGCGAGGGGGCGGCTCCTACGAGCAGTACTTC

j_call: TRBJ2-3
d_call: TRBD2
clone_size: .
v_call: TRBV7-9
cdr3_aa: CASSSETSGTDTQYF
cdr3_nt: TGTGCCAGCAGCTCAGAGACTAGCGGTACGGATACGCAGTATTTT

j_call: TRBJ1-1
d_call: .
clone_size: .
v_call: TRBV7-8
cdr3_aa: CASSLRYGDTEAFF
cdr3_nt: TGTGCCAGCAGCTTGCGGTACGGGGACACTGAGGCTTTCTTT

j_call: TRBJ2-3
d_call: .
clone_size: once
v_call: TRBV15
cdr3_aa: CATSRRPDTQYF
cdr3_nt: TGTGCCACCAGCAGGAGGCCAGATACGCAGTATTTT

j_call: TRBJ1-6
d_call: TRBD1
clone_size: few
v_call: TRBV2
cdr3_aa: CASRYGQGDSPLHF
cdr3_nt: TGTGCCAGCAGATATGGACAGGGGGATTCACCCCTCCACTTT

j_call: TRBJ1-6
d_call: .
clone_size: few
v_call: TRBV5-5
cdr3_aa: CASSLTVDRSLDSYNSPLHF
cdr3_nt: TGTGCCAGCAGCCTTACGGTGGACAGATCTCTCGACTCCTATAATTCACCCCTCCACTTT

j_call: TRBJ2-1
d_call: .
clone_size: .
v_call: TRBV6-5
cdr3_aa: CASRREQYNEQFF
cdr3_nt: TGTGCCAGCAGGAGGGAGCAGTACAATGAGCAGTTCTTC

j_call: TRBJ2-5
d_call: TRBD1
clone_size: few
v_call: TRBV3-1/TRBV3-2
cdr3_aa: CASSQNRGTGQTQYF
cdr3_nt: TGTGCCAGCAGCCAAAACAGGGGGACAGGGCAGACCCAGTACTTC

j_call: TRBJ2-1
d_call: .
clone_size: .
v_call: TRBV7-2
cdr3_aa: CASSLPRAGEQFF
cdr3_nt: TGTGCCAGCAGCTTACCGCGGGCTGGTGAGCAGTTCTTC

j_call: TRBJ2-5
d_call: TRBD2
clone_size: .
v_call: TRBV11-2
cdr3_aa: CASSPGASGRAWETQYF
cdr3_nt: TGTGCCAGCAGCCCAGGGGCTAGCGGGAGGGCCTGGGAGACCCAGTACTTC

j_call: TRBJ2-7
d_call: TRBD2
clone_size: .
v_call: TRBV5-1
cdr3_aa: CASSPGLAGATYEQYF
cdr3_nt: TGCGCCAGCAGCCCAGGACTAGCGGGAGCCACCTACGAGCAGTACTTC

j_call: TRBJ2-1
d_call: TRBD2
clone_size: .
v_call: TRBV30
cdr3_aa: CAWSPKIAGSYNEQFF
cdr3_nt: TGTGCCTGGAGTCCCAAAATAGCGGGAAGTTACAATGAGCAGTTCTTC